The 25 T cell receptor beta chains below come from one sample, sequenced in a study of T cells after yellow fever vaccination. TCRdb re-analysed the 5' RACE reads in MiXCR, keeping a single row per CDR3 protein. The sample lists about 550,000 distinct CDR3 sequences; 15% to 20% were seen once. The source material was PBMCs, sampled 15 days after the yellow fever booster vaccination. The receptor source for this set is a man aged 25-45 years who received the YFV17D yellow fever vaccine.

Here the CDR3 reads CASSLQRGYEQYF. Written as DNA, the CDR3 is TGTGCCAGCAGCCTGCAGCGGGGCTACGAGCAGTACTTC. This chain uses TRBV7-3 with TRBJ2-7; 7 bases map to TRBD2. V was clipped by 5 bases and J by 3 bases; unmatched bases: 4. CDR1 is SGHTA, CDR2 FQGTGA, per germline. The CDR3 has 13 amino acids.

This chain joins TRBV5-1 and TRBJ2-5, with 10 bases identical to TRBD1. The CDR3 is 16 amino acids. J was trimmed by 5 bases and V by 3 bases; bases with no gene match: 10. From germline, CDR1 is SGHRS and CDR2 YFSETQ. The CDR3: CASSSGQGNTLETQYF. The CDR3 nucleotides read TGCGCCAGCAGCTCGGGACAGGGGAATACGTTGGAGACCCAGTACTTC. Full variable domain (remainder filled in from reference TRBV5-1 and TRBJ2-5): KAGVTQTPRYLIKTRGQQVTLSCSPISGHRSVSWYQQTPGQGLQFLFEYFSETQRNKGNFPGRFSGRQFSNSRSEMNVSTLELGDSALYLCASSSGQGNTLETQYFGPGTRLLVL.

The chain employs TRBV29-1 and TRBJ2-3; TRBD2 is a possible D gene (5 bases). This CDR3 is 15 amino acids long. The V gene's germline CDR1 is SQVTM and CDR2 ANQGSEA. V lost 7 bases and J lost 2, with 19 bases in between. The CDR3, as DNA: TGCAGCGGGCGACTATCGCCTTTGCCCACAGATACGCAGTATTTT. It is translated as CSGRLSPLPTDTQYF.

The table lists this clonotype with many counts. This chain joins TRBV5-1 and TRBJ2-7; D ambiguous. The CDR3 length is 16 residues. The V end lost 4 bases, the J end lost 0 bases, and 17 bases lay between the germline ends. Germline lookup yields CDR1 SGHRS and CDR2 YFSETQ. CDR3 sequence reads: CASSPNSVSSSYEQYF. The CDR3 nucleotides read TGCGCCAGCAGCCCTAATTCGGTTTCGAGCTCCTACGAGCAGTACTTC.

The CDR3 reads CAISPTSGYNEQFF. The CDR3 coding sequence is TGTGCCATCAGCCCGACTAGCGGCTACAATGAGCAGTTCTTC. The J gene is TRBJ2-1, the V gene TRBV10-3, with TRBD2 matching 9 bases. Looked up from germline, CDR1 is ENHRY and CDR2 is SYGVKD. The length of the CDR3 is 14 residues. The junction had 3 bases not matched to a gene; V was cut back by 6 bases and J by 3 bases.

This clonotype was detected only a few times. The chain links TRBV6-8 to TRBJ1-5; D is unclear. V was trimmed by 0 bases and J by 7 bases, leaving 7 bases between them. CDR1 MNHGY and CDR2 SAAAGT come from the germline V gene. The CDR3 sequence is 13 residues long. The DNA of the CDR3 is TGTGCCAGCAGTTACTCCTCGCGGCAGCCCCAGCATTTT. Protein: CASSYSSRQPQHF.

The chain uses TRBV9 and TRBJ2-2, with 9 bases fitting TRBD1. The CDR3 spans 16 residues. Germline loops: CDR1 SGDLS, CDR2 YYNGEE. Germline trimming cut 4 bases from V and 3 bases from J; bases unmatched to any gene: 7. The CDR3 nucleotides are TGTGCCAGCAGCCCTGGACAGGGGAGGGACACCGGGGAGCTGTTTTTT. It specifies CASSPGQGRDTGELFF.

The rearrangement joins TRBV6-5 to TRBJ1-4; D ambiguous. The CDR3 loop spans 15 amino acids. V shed 2 bases and J shed 3 bases, with 10 bases lying between them. Germline CDR1 is MNHEY and CDR2 is SVGAGI. CDR3 loop: CASSYGLGANEKLFF. In DNA, the CDR3 is TGTGCCAGCAGTTACGGCTTGGGTGCTAATGAAAAACTGTTTTTT.

The chain is built from TRBV20-1 and TRBJ2-1; 7 bases fit TRBD2. Germline CDR1 is DFQATT and CDR2 is SNEGSKA (reference sequence). The CDR3 contains 14 residues. J lost 1 base, V lost 6 bases, and 6 bases had no gene match. The chain's CDR3 is CSAPWGGSYNEQFF. Written as DNA, the CDR3 is TGCAGTGCCCCCTGGGGGGGGTCCTACAATGAGCAGTTCTTC.

V and J are TRBV10-3 and TRBJ1-3, with no clear D. Between the trimmed V and J ends, which lost 8 bases and 0 bases, there was a span of 8 bases. Per the germline V gene, CDR1 is ENHRY and CDR2 is SYGVKD. The CDR3 covers 13 residues. CDR3 DNA sequence: TGTGCCATCCGGCCGAACTCTGGAAACACCATATATTTT. Its translation: CAIRPNSGNTIYF.

This clonotype showed up just a few times. The chain uses TRBV2 and TRBJ2-4; D is undetermined. V lost 4 bases, J lost 10 bases, and 11 bases lay in between. The CDR3 is 12 residues long. Germline V gene data show CDR1 as SNHLY and CDR2 as FYNNEI. CDR3 amino acids: CASSGLPEIQYF. The CDR3 DNA is TGTGCCAGCAGTGGCCTGCCGGAGATTCAGTACTTC.

The chain uses TRBV5-1 and TRBJ2-7, with 8 positions matching TRBD2. CDR1 is SGHRS, CDR2 YFSETQ, per germline. V was pared by 3 bases and J by 0 bases, with 5 bases of the junction left unmatched. The CDR3 contains 15 residues. The CDR3 nucleotides are TGCGCCAGCAGCTCCTTAGCGGGAAGCTCCTACGAGCAGTACTTC. It codes for CASSSLAGSSYEQYF.

This clonotype was detected a few times. The chain combines TRBV5-5 with TRBJ1-1; D unclear. The CDR3 runs to 13 residues. Trimming removed 0 bases from V and 4 bases from J, with 7 bases in between. Looked up from germline, CDR1 is SGHKS and CDR2 is YYEKEE (reference sequence). The CDR3 reads CASSLGETTEAFF. For the CDR3, the DNA is TGTGCCAGCAGCTTGGGGGAAACCACTGAAGCTTTCTTT.

Points on this clonotype: Compared with germline, one end of the junction differs, possibly owing to a read error. The rearrangement uses TRBV20-1 and TRBJ2-5; D call uncertain. This CDR3 contains 12 residues. CDR1 and CDR2 from the germline V gene are DFQATT and SNEGSKA (reference sequence). In nucleotides, the CDR3 is TGCAGTGCTAGTTATCTTCAAGAGAACCAGTACTTC. Protein sequence: CSASYLQENQYF.

Worth noting for this clonotype: A read error may produce the germline difference seen at one junction end. This sequence joins TRBV20-1 and TRBJ2-1; unclear D gene. The CDR3 contains 16 residues. CDR1 is DFQATT, CDR2 SNEGSKA, per germline (reference sequence). CDR3 loop: CCASPRPLALVNEQFF. CDR3 coding DNA: TGCTGTGCTAGTCCAAGGCCCTTGGCCTTGGTCAATGAGCAGTTCTTC.

There are a few counts of this clonotype. This rearrangement joins TRBV20-1 to TRBJ1-3; 9 nucleotides agree with TRBD1. After removal of 6 bases from V and 4 bases from J, the junction contained 7 bases not matched to a gene. The CDR3 is made up of 14 amino acids. From germline, CDR1 is DFQATT and CDR2 SNEGSKA (reference sequence). The CDR3 here is CSAPGTGQGNTIYF. The CDR3 coding sequence is TGCAGTGCCCCGGGGACAGGGCAAGGAAACACCATATATTTT.

This clonotype was observed a few times. The chain couples TRBV3-1 to TRBJ2-1; 8 bases are a match to TRBD2. CDR1 and CDR2 (germline): LGHDT, YNNKEL (reference sequence). V shed 6 bases, J shed 8 bases, and the junction held 6 bases outside the gene matches. The CDR3 has 13 amino acids. This CDR3 is CASSLTSGYEQFF. Here the CDR3 DNA reads TGTGCCAGCAGTCTCACTAGCGGCTATGAGCAGTTCTTC.

This clonotype was seen only a few times. V usage is TRBV6-5 and J usage is TRBJ2-1; 10 bases align to TRBD2. This CDR3 is 15 amino acids long. With V trimmed by 0 bases and J by 9 bases, 5 bases remained unmatched. Looked up from germline, CDR1 is MNHEY and CDR2 is SVGAGI. CDR3 in amino acids: CASSYSLAGVGEQFF. In nucleotides, the CDR3 is TGTGCCAGCAGTTACTCGCTAGCGGGAGTGGGTGAGCAGTTCTTC.

This clonotype was picked up a small number of times. V is TRBV9 and J is TRBJ2-3; D remains unclear. CDR1 is SGDLS and CDR2 is YYNGEE in the germline V gene. This CDR3 is 16 amino acids long. The ends were cut back, 0 bases at V and 0 bases at J, with 11 bases in the middle. Here the CDR3 DNA reads TGTGCCAGCAGCGTAGGGGTGGCGCCCAGCACAGATACGCAGTATTTT. Protein product: CASSVGVAPSTDTQYF.

The V and J genes are TRBV7-9 and TRBJ2-7, with TRBD2 identical over 10 bases. This CDR3 comprises 14 residues. From germline, CDR1 is SEHNR and CDR2 FQNEAQ (reference sequence). J gave up 6 bases and V 5 bases, and 7 bases lay outside the gene matches. CDR3 nucleotide sequence: TGTGCCAGCAGCCCCTCAGGACTAGCGGTCGAGCAGTACTTC. Encoded protein: CASSPSGLAVEQYF. The full variable domain, in which reference TRBV7-9 and TRBJ2-7 provide the parts outside the CDR3, is DTGVSQNPRHKITKRGQNVTFRCDPISEHNRLYWYRQTLGQGPEFLTYFQNEAQLEKSRLLSDRFSAERPKGSFSTLEIQRTEQGDSAMYLCASSPSGLAVEQYFGPGTRLTVT.

The V and J genes are TRBV2 and TRBJ1-1; tentative D call: TRBD1 (6 bases). V was shortened by 9 bases and J by 7 bases, with 18 bases between the two germline ends. Germline CDR1 is SNHLY and CDR2 is FYNNEI. The CDR3 spans 13 residues. CDR3 nucleotide sequence: TGTGCCAGAAGAGGGGACAAAGGGGGTGAAGCTTTCTTT. It specifies CARRGDKGGEAFF.

The table lists this clonotype with a count of one. The chain links TRBV6-2 or TRBV6-3 to TRBJ2-1, with TRBD2 matching 11 bases. V shed 2 bases, J shed 10 bases, and the junction held 10 bases outside the gene matches. The CDR3 runs 16 residues. The germline CDR1 and CDR2 sequences are MNHEY and SVGEGT. The CDR3 DNA reads as TGTGCCAGCAGTTACGGAGGGATAGCGGGAGGGAGGGAGCAGTTCTTC. Protein product: CASSYGGIAGGREQFF.

There are a few counts of this clonotype. V and J are TRBV5-1 and TRBJ2-5; D is perhaps TRBD1 (6 bases). With 4 bases removed from V and 7 bases from J, the gap between germline ends came to 23 bases. This CDR3 contains 16 residues. The V gene's germline CDR1 is SGHRS and CDR2 YFSETQ. The CDR3 DNA reads as TGCGCCAGCAGCAGTAGACAACAGGGAAGCTGGGGGACCCAGTACTTC. Amino acid sequence: CASSSRQQGSWGTQYF.

The chain uses TRBV29-1 and TRBJ2-1, with D possibly matching TRBD2 (6 bases). Trimming cost V 1 base and J 0 bases, with 16 bases left between them. The CDR3 extends over 17 amino acids. The V gene's germline CDR1 is SQVTM and CDR2 ANQGSEA. This CDR3 is CSVEGPGLLCSYNEQFF. The CDR3 bases are TGCAGCGTTGAAGGCCCGGGACTCCTGTGCTCCTACAATGAGCAGTTCTTC.

In this sample, this clonotype turned up a few times. V usage is TRBV27 and J usage is TRBJ1-6, with 8 bases lining up with TRBD1. J was trimmed by 3 bases and V by 4 bases; bases with no gene match: 2. The germline V gene encodes CDR1 MNHEY and CDR2 SMNVEV (reference sequence). The length of the CDR3 is 15 residues. The CDR3: CASSSGQGYNSPLHF. As DNA, the CDR3 is TGTGCCAGCAGTTCAGGACAGGGCTATAATTCACCCCTCCACTTT.